Listed below are T cell receptor beta chains from one sample, sequenced in a study of blood T cell repertoires in COVID-19. Produced via immunoSEQ multiplex PCR; TCRdb's table is partial and in-frame only. Seen here are roughly 250,000 clones, roughly 90% observed once, and the top ten hold under 2.5%. Sequencing was carried out using peripheral blood. The receptors shown here come from a woman in her forties who had recovered from COVID-19. Both conserved end residues are part of each CDR3. A D gene is named only where the DNA matches it firmly. Some rows mark clone size as missing; the rest say once, few, many or name a class of expanded clone.

cdr3_nt: TGCGCCAGCAGCCAAGGGTCCGGGACAGCAATCGAGACCCAGTACTTC
cdr3_aa: CASSQGSGTAIETQYF
j_call: TRBJ2-5
clone_size: .
d_call: TRBD1
v_call: TRBV4-3

cdr3_nt: TGTGCCAGCAGTTACTCGGGACAGACCTACGAGCAGTACTTC
cdr3_aa: CASSYSGQTYEQYF
j_call: TRBJ2-7
clone_size: .
d_call: TRBD1
v_call: TRBV6-6

cdr3_nt: TGTGCCAGTAGCAACATATTAAACTCTGGGGCCAACGTCCTGACTTTC
cdr3_aa: CASSNILNSGANVLTF
j_call: TRBJ2-6
clone_size: .
d_call: .
v_call: TRBV19

cdr3_nt: TGTGCCAGCAGTACTAGCGGGGGGGCCAACACCGGGGAGCTGTTTTTT
cdr3_aa: CASSTSGGANTGELFF
j_call: TRBJ2-2
clone_size: .
d_call: TRBD2
v_call: TRBV3-1/TRBV3-2

cdr3_nt: TGTGCCAGCAGTTACTGGGACAGGGGGGACGAGCAGTACTTC
cdr3_aa: CASSYWDRGDEQYF
j_call: TRBJ2-7
clone_size: once
d_call: TRBD1
v_call: TRBV6-5

cdr3_nt: TGTGCCAGCAGTCGAACGGACGGGACCTACGAGCAGTACTTC
cdr3_aa: CASSRTDGTYEQYF
j_call: TRBJ2-7
clone_size: few
d_call: .
v_call: TRBV6-2/TRBV6-3

cdr3_nt: TGTGCCAGCAGTTCCCGGACAGGGGCCGGGAACACTGAAGCTTTCTTT
cdr3_aa: CASSSRTGAGNTEAFF
j_call: TRBJ1-1
clone_size: .
d_call: TRBD1
v_call: TRBV6-2/TRBV6-3

cdr3_nt: TGTGCCATCAGTGACTGGGGGGCCTACAGGGGTGCTAACTATGGCTACACCTTC
cdr3_aa: CAISDWGAYRGANYGYTF
j_call: TRBJ1-2
clone_size: .
d_call: TRBD1
v_call: TRBV10-3

cdr3_nt: TGTGCCAGTAGTATCTCTCAGGGTTCCTCCTACGAGCAGTACTTC
cdr3_aa: CASSISQGSSYEQYF
j_call: TRBJ2-7
clone_size: .
d_call: .
v_call: TRBV19

cdr3_nt: TGTGCCAGCACGACTCGACAGGGGAGTGAGCAGTTCTTC
cdr3_aa: CASTTRQGSEQFF
j_call: TRBJ2-1
clone_size: .
d_call: TRBD1
v_call: TRBV6-5

cdr3_nt: TGTGCCAGTAGTATAGTCGAAGGGGGGATGGTAGCGGGAGTCGGCACAGATACGCAGTATTTT
cdr3_aa: CASSIVEGGMVAGVGTDTQYF
j_call: TRBJ2-3
clone_size: .
d_call: TRBD2
v_call: TRBV19

cdr3_nt: TGCGCCAGCCAGCCGGCGGAGAACACCGGGGAGCTGTTTTTT
cdr3_aa: CASQPAENTGELFF
j_call: TRBJ2-2
clone_size: few
d_call: .
v_call: TRBV5-1

cdr3_nt: TGTGCCAGTAGTAGTCGTAGGGAGAGAACCGGGGAGCTGTTTTTT
cdr3_aa: CASSSRRERTGELFF
j_call: TRBJ2-2
clone_size: once
d_call: .
v_call: TRBV19

cdr3_nt: TGTGCCAGCAGTGAACCCGGACAGGGAGCCCTAGTGGGTGGCTACACCTTC
cdr3_aa: CASSEPGQGALVGGYTF
j_call: TRBJ1-2
clone_size: .
d_call: TRBD1
v_call: TRBV6-1

cdr3_nt: TGTGCCAGCAGTCAGTCACGATCACCCCTCCACTTT
cdr3_aa: CASSQSRSPLHF
j_call: TRBJ1-6
clone_size: .
d_call: .
v_call: TRBV28

cdr3_nt: TGTGCCAGCAGCCCCTATTCGGGTGCAGATACGCAGTATTTT
cdr3_aa: CASSPYSGADTQYF
j_call: TRBJ2-3
clone_size: .
d_call: .
v_call: TRBV11-3

cdr3_nt: TGTGCCAGCAGTTTAACGCCCTTAGGGGACTATGGCTACACCTTC
cdr3_aa: CASSLTPLGDYGYTF
j_call: TRBJ1-2
clone_size: .
d_call: .
v_call: TRBV28

cdr3_nt: TGTGCCAGCAGAAGTAGCGGGGGCGCCTACAATGAGCAGTTCTTC
cdr3_aa: CASRSSGGAYNEQFF
j_call: TRBJ2-1
clone_size: .
d_call: TRBD2
v_call: TRBV6-5

cdr3_nt: TGTGCCAGCTCACTGGACAGGGTGGACTATGGCTACACCTTC
cdr3_aa: CASSLDRVDYGYTF
j_call: TRBJ1-2
clone_size: .
d_call: TRBD1
v_call: TRBV18

cdr3_nt: TGTGCCAGCAGCTCCAGACAGGGCCTCGAAGCTTTCTTT
cdr3_aa: CASSSRQGLEAFF
j_call: TRBJ1-1
clone_size: .
d_call: TRBD1
v_call: TRBV7-9

cdr3_nt: TGTGCCACCAGTGACCCTAGCGGAAACAATGAGCAGTTCTTC
cdr3_aa: CATSDPSGNNEQFF
j_call: TRBJ2-1
clone_size: .
d_call: TRBD2
v_call: TRBV24-1

cdr3_nt: TGTGCCAGTGCCCTTGGGGGCCGAGCAGCAGATACGCAGTATTTT
cdr3_aa: CASALGGRAADTQYF
j_call: TRBJ2-3
clone_size: .
d_call: .
v_call: TRBV6-5

cdr3_nt: TGTGCCAGCAGGGCTACCCACAGGAGTCTTTATGGCTACACCTTC
cdr3_aa: CASRATHRSLYGYTF
j_call: TRBJ1-2
clone_size: few
d_call: .
v_call: TRBV11-3

cdr3_nt: TGTGCCAGCAGTTTACAGGGTCTGGGCAACGAGCAGTACTTC
cdr3_aa: CASSLQGLGNEQYF
j_call: TRBJ2-7
clone_size: .
d_call: .
v_call: TRBV2

cdr3_nt: TGTGCCAGCAGTTACGGGGCAGGGCGAGAGACCCAGTACTTC
cdr3_aa: CASSYGAGRETQYF
j_call: TRBJ2-5
clone_size: .
d_call: .
v_call: TRBV6-2/TRBV6-3

cdr3_nt: TGTGCCAGCAGCCAAGGAGGGTACGGCTACACCTTC
cdr3_aa: CASSQGGYGYTF
j_call: TRBJ1-2
clone_size: few
d_call: .
v_call: TRBV14

cdr3_nt: TGTGCCAGCCGGCGGGGAGGGAATGAGCAGTTCTTC
cdr3_aa: CASRRGGNEQFF
j_call: TRBJ2-1
clone_size: .
d_call: TRBD2
v_call: TRBV7-9

cdr3_nt: TGTGCCACCAGTGATTTGAGGGGGGGTCAAGAGACCCAGTACTTC
cdr3_aa: CATSDLRGGQETQYF
j_call: TRBJ2-5
clone_size: .
d_call: .
v_call: TRBV24-1

cdr3_nt: TGTGCCAGCATCGCAAGCTCTGCTAGCGGGATCTCCACAGATACGCAGTATTTT
cdr3_aa: CASIASSASGISTDTQYF
j_call: TRBJ2-3
clone_size: .
d_call: .
v_call: TRBV21-1

cdr3_nt: TGTGCCAGCAGCCACCCTAGGTTCGGGGGGCGCGCCGGGGAGCTGTTTTTT
cdr3_aa: CASSHPRFGGRAGELFF
j_call: TRBJ2-2
clone_size: .
d_call: .
v_call: TRBV14

cdr3_nt: TGTGCCAGCAGCCTCAGCGGGGGGGGGCACACCGGGGAGCTGTTTTTT
cdr3_aa: CASSLSGGGHTGELFF
j_call: TRBJ2-2
clone_size: .
d_call: TRBD2
v_call: TRBV7-8

cdr3_nt: TGTGCCAGCAGTTTTACCGGGACTAGCGGGGGTCTAGGGGAGTTCTTC
cdr3_aa: CASSFTGTSGGLGEFF
j_call: TRBJ2-1
clone_size: .
d_call: TRBD2
v_call: TRBV28

cdr3_nt: TGTGCCAGCAGCCTCATCGGGCGGGTCGAGACCCAGTACTTC
cdr3_aa: CASSLIGRVETQYF
j_call: TRBJ2-5
clone_size: .
d_call: .
v_call: TRBV7-2

cdr3_nt: TGTGCCAGCAGCTTAGACCTCGGTGAGCAGTACTTC
cdr3_aa: CASSLDLGEQYF
j_call: TRBJ2-7
clone_size: .
d_call: .
v_call: TRBV7-2

cdr3_nt: TGTGCCACCAGCGATGGTGGACTGCCGGTGGAGACCCAGTACTTC
cdr3_aa: CATSDGGLPVETQYF
j_call: TRBJ2-5
clone_size: few
d_call: .
v_call: TRBV24-1

cdr3_nt: TGCGCCAGCAGGAACCGGGGAGGGGCCTACAATGAGCAGTTCTTC
cdr3_aa: CASRNRGGAYNEQFF
j_call: TRBJ2-1
clone_size: .
d_call: TRBD2
v_call: TRBV10-2

cdr3_nt: TGTGCCAGCAGCTTGGAGGGGGCGCCCTATAATTCACCCCTCCACTTT
cdr3_aa: CASSLEGAPYNSPLHF
j_call: TRBJ1-6
clone_size: .
d_call: TRBD1
v_call: TRBV5-4

cdr3_nt: TGTGCCAGCAGCTTAGGAGCTAACTATGGCTACACCTTC
cdr3_aa: CASSLGANYGYTF
j_call: TRBJ1-2
clone_size: .
d_call: .
v_call: TRBV7-2

cdr3_nt: TGCGCCAGCAGCTTGGGACAGGGAGCAACTAATGAAAAACTGTTTTTT
cdr3_aa: CASSLGQGATNEKLFF
j_call: TRBJ1-4
clone_size: .
d_call: TRBD1
v_call: TRBV5-1

cdr3_nt: TGTGCCAGCAGCGACCGGACGGGACTCTATGGCTACACCTTC
cdr3_aa: CASSDRTGLYGYTF
j_call: TRBJ1-2
clone_size: .
d_call: .
v_call: TRBV9

cdr3_nt: TGTGCCAGTAGTATAGCTTCCGGGACAACCGATGGCTACACCTTC
cdr3_aa: CASSIASGTTDGYTF
j_call: TRBJ1-2
clone_size: once
d_call: .
v_call: TRBV19

cdr3_nt: TGTGCTAGCAGCTTAGGGGTTGTAGCGGGGGGGCTCCAAGAGACCCAGTACTTC
cdr3_aa: CASSLGVVAGGLQETQYF
j_call: TRBJ2-5
clone_size: .
d_call: TRBD2
v_call: TRBV7-7

cdr3_nt: TGTGCCAGCAGTTCAGACCACTCCGGGACAGGGCATTCACCCCTCCACTTT
cdr3_aa: CASSSDHSGTGHSPLHF
j_call: TRBJ1-6
clone_size: .
d_call: TRBD1
v_call: TRBV28

cdr3_nt: TGTGCCAGCAGCTTAGGGGGGACATCAGCCAAAAACATTCAGTACTTC
cdr3_aa: CASSLGGTSAKNIQYF
j_call: TRBJ2-4
clone_size: .
d_call: .
v_call: TRBV7-2

cdr3_nt: TGTGCCAGCAGCTTAGCAGACAGACCGGGAAACACCATATATTTT
cdr3_aa: CASSLADRPGNTIYF
j_call: TRBJ1-3
clone_size: .
d_call: .
v_call: TRBV7-9

cdr3_nt: TGCGCCAGCAGCTCCGACAGGGGGCTAGATACGCAGTATTTT
cdr3_aa: CASSSDRGLDTQYF
j_call: TRBJ2-3
clone_size: .
d_call: TRBD1
v_call: TRBV5-1

cdr3_nt: TGTGCCAGCAGTCCAGGACAGGGTAAAGCTTTCTTT
cdr3_aa: CASSPGQGKAFF
j_call: TRBJ1-1
clone_size: .
d_call: TRBD1
v_call: TRBV12-3/TRBV12-4

cdr3_nt: TGTGCCAGCACCCTTAAGGGACAGGGCACCTACGAGCAGTACTTC
cdr3_aa: CASTLKGQGTYEQYF
j_call: TRBJ2-7
clone_size: .
d_call: TRBD1
v_call: TRBV6-5